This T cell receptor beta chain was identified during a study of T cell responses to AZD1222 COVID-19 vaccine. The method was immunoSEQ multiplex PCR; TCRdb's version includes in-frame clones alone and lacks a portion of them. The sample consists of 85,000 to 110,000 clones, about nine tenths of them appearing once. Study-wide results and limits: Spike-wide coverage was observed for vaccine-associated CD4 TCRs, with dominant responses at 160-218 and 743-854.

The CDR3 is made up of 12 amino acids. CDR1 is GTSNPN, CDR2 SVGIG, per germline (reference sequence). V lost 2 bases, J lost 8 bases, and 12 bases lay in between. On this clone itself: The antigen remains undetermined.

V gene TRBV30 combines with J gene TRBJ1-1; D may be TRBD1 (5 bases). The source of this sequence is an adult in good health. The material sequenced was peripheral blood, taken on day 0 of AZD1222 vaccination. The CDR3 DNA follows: TGTGCCTGGAGTTTGGACGACAGAGAAGCTTTCTTT. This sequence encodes CAWSLDDREAFF. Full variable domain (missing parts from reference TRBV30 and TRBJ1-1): SQTIHQWPATLVQPVGSPLSLECTVEGTSNPNLYWYRQAAGRGLQLLFYSVGIGQISSEVPQNLSASRPQDRQFILSSKKLLLSDSGFYLCAWSLDDREAFFGQGTRLTVV.